This T cell receptor (beta chain) was documented in a study of blood T cells in healthy people across ages. V lost 3 bases to trimming and J lost 0 bases, with 8 bases between them. CDR3 length: 13 amino acids. Germline V CDR1 and CDR2: DFQATT, SNEGSKA (reference sequence). Donors each provided roughly 9.6 milliliters of peripheral blood. Next came a second PCR, run for about 7 to 11 cycles, which used a sample-barcoded 5' primer along with a J-beta primer mix. Every cDNA molecule bore a tag from a template-switch adaptor containing 12 random nucleotides. All samples gave at least 2.5 million CDR3-containing paired-end reads. TCRdb independently ran MiXCR on the 5' RACE reads; one entry per CDR3 protein. Of some 640,000 distinct CDR3 sequences listed, over 45% are singletons.

Sequenced sample: blood. The TCR was taken from a woman aged 60-75 years in good health. This chain uses TRBV20-1 with TRBJ1-2, with D unresolved. This CDR3 reads CSASQETNYGYTF. CDR3 DNA: TGCAGTGCTAGTCAGGAAACTAACTATGGCTACACCTTC.